In this sample, the clone carrying this TCR beta chain turned up many times. The sample is drawn from a study of T-cell reconstitution after alpha-beta-depleted transplantation in children. Unique molecular identifiers were incorporated into the prepared TCRbeta library. TCRdb reprocessed the PCR reads with MiXCR, giving one entry per CDR3 protein. The sample has about 220,000 distinct CDR3 sequences; about 15% are singletons. V was pared by 3 bases and J by 10 bases, with 10 bases of the junction left unmatched. The CDR3 runs 14 residues. Germline loops: CDR1 SQVTM, CDR2 ANQGSEA. The V gene is TRBV29-1, the J gene TRBJ2-1; 9 nucleotides agree with TRBD1. Sequencing was performed on PBMCs, mostly from graft donor cells, taken 360 days after TCRalphabeta/CD19-depleted stem cell transplant. This clonotype originated in a male patient between 2 and 10 years old who had a stem cell transplant for acute lymphoblastic leukemia, so the T cells may come from the graft donor. CDR3 residues: CSVDGGTGSREQFF. The DNA of the CDR3 is TGCAGCGTTGATGGTGGGACAGGGTCCAGGGAGCAGTTCTTC.